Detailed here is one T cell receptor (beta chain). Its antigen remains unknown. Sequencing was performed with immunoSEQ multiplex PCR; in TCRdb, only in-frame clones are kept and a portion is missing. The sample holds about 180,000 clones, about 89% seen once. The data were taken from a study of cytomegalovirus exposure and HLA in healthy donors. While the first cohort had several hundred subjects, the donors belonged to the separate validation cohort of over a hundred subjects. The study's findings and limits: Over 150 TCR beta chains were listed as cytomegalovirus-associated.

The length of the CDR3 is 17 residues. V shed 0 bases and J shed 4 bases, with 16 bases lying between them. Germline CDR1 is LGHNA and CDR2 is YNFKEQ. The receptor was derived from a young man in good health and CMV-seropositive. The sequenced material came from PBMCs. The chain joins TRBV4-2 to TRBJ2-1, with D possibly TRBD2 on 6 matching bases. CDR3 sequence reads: CASSQDLVVAEYNEQFF. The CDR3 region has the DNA TGTGCCAGCAGCCAAGATCTTGTGGTAGCGGAGTACAATGAGCAGTTCTTC.